This TCR beta chain appears in the sequencing data of a study of identifying expanded T cells in peripheral blood. Study-wide results and caveats: Across healthy donors, higher total template counts meant significantly greater approximately two-week count variance. Over about two and four weeks, about 15 and 19 clones changed, versus roughly 1.1 between replicates.

Clones were read by immunoSEQ multiplex PCR, and TCRdb kept only the in-frame ones, dropping some. The profile shows 100,000 to 150,000 clones, approximately 86% of them singletons. Details on this clone: Its antigen is not identified.

Healthy donors had no documented immune events, such as infections, while sampled. The origin of this receptor is a person aged 18 to 75 in good health. The source material was blood.

The CDR3 here is CASSRGQEKETQYF. The CDR3, as DNA: TGTGCCAGCAGCAGAGGACAGGAAAAAGAGACCCAGTACTTC. V usage is TRBV6-6 and J usage is TRBJ2-5; 7 nucleotides align to TRBD1. The CDR3 has 14 amino acids. J gave up 3 bases and V 6 bases, and 7 bases lay outside the gene matches. Germline values: CDR1 MNHNY, CDR2 SVGAGI (reference sequence).